A single sample is the source of the 13 T cell receptor beta chains below, sequenced in a study of shared clonotypes between healthy human individuals. Sequenced by immunoSEQ multiplex PCR; TCRdb stores in-frame clones only, minus some. The sample has 2 million to 2.5 million clones, approximately 95% seen once. What was sequenced was naive CD4+ T cells from PBMCs. Subset specified: CD45RA+ positively selected. The receptors were gathered from a man aged 18 to 35 in good health. Some clones in this sample may be carry-over from other donors' samples.

The chain has TRBV5-1 and TRBJ1-1; D unclear. This CDR3 region has 16 residues. CDR1 and CDR2 from the germline V gene are SGHRS and YFSETQ. The V and J ends lost 0 bases and 0 bases respectively, with 12 bases between them. Here the CDR3 DNA reads TGCGCCAGCAGCTTGGTTCTTGGCGGGTTGAACACTGAAGCTTTCTTT. Protein: CASSLVLGGLNTEAFF.

The V gene is TRBV6-1, the J gene TRBJ2-5, with a tentative D call TRBD2 (5 bases). The V and J ends lost 2 bases and 4 bases respectively, with 20 bases between them. The germline V gene has CDR1 MNHNS and CDR2 SASEGT. The CDR3 covers 17 residues. The DNA for the CDR3 is TGTGCCAGCAGTGAATGGGCCTTCGTGGAAGGGAGAGAGACCCAGTACTTC. Encoded protein: CASSEWAFVEGRETQYF.

CDR3: CASSLGTPGGEQFF. DNA for the CDR3: TGTGCCAGCAGCTTAGGGACTCCGGGGGGTGAGCAGTTCTTC. The chain carries TRBV7-3 and TRBJ2-1, with TRBD2 matching 7 bases. V shed 2 bases, J shed 9 bases, and the junction held 7 bases outside the gene matches. CDR1 and CDR2 from the germline V gene are SGHTA and FQGTGA. The CDR3 spans 14 residues.

This rearrangement joins TRBV7-9 to TRBJ2-3; no clear D. Germline V CDR1 and CDR2: SEHNR, FQNEAQ (reference sequence). This CDR3 has 13 amino acids. Trimming left V 4 bases short and J 4 bases short, with 9 bases between. The CDR3 sequence is CASSSPGADTQYF. As DNA, the CDR3 is TGTGCCAGCAGCTCCCCTGGGGCAGATACGCAGTATTTT.

Note on this clone: In the same sample, other DNA sequences code for this CDR3. The chain is built from TRBV2 and TRBJ2-5; 9 bases map to TRBD1. The V gene end was trimmed by 6 bases and the J gene end by 2 bases; junction bases not matched to a gene: 7. This CDR3 comprises 15 residues. Germline lookup yields CDR1 SNHLY and CDR2 FYNNEI. The CDR3: CASSSPGQGQETQYF. In DNA, the CDR3 is TGTGCCAGCAGCTCTCCGGGACAGGGACAAGAGACCCAGTACTTC.

The chain recombines TRBV28 with TRBJ2-7; TRBD2 matches 7 bases. Germline V gene lookup returns CDR1 MDHEN and CDR2 SYDVKM. This CDR3 has 16 amino acids. Trimming at V came to 7 bases and at J to 2 bases, leaving 14 bases not matched to a gene. The CDR3 DNA sequence: TGTGCCAGCAAAATGGGAGGGACGGGAGAAACCTACGAGCAGTACTTC. Protein sequence: CASKMGGTGETYEQYF.

CDR3 sequence reads: CASSSRYQGADYGYTF. DNA of the CDR3: TGTGCCAGCAGTTCCAGATACCAGGGGGCGGACTATGGCTACACCTTC. The chain carries TRBV6-5 and TRBJ1-2; 8 bases line up with TRBD1. The CDR3 spans 16 residues. In germline, CDR1 is MNHEY, CDR2 SVGAGI. V shed 4 bases, J shed 3 bases, and the junction held 10 bases outside the gene matches.

This chain connects TRBV18 to TRBJ2-1; D is ambiguous. The germline gives CDR1 KGHSH, CDR2 LQKENI. Trimming cost V 6 bases and J 9 bases, with 15 bases left between them. The CDR3 contains 13 residues. This CDR3 reads CASSATLMSEQFF. For the CDR3, the DNA is TGTGCCAGCTCCGCGACCCTGATGAGTGAGCAGTTCTTC.

V usage is TRBV6-1 and J usage is TRBJ2-1; D is unresolved. CDR1 and CDR2 (germline): MNHNS, SASEGT. Trimming took 5 bases from V and 15 from J, leaving 17 bases between them. The CDR3 sequence is 12 residues long. CDR3 residues: CASSPGLFRRFF. For the CDR3, the DNA is TGTGCCAGCAGTCCCGGGCTTTTTCGTCGGTTCTTC.

This chain links TRBV19 with TRBJ2-1; 10 bases line up with TRBD2. The CDR3 totals 14 residues. Germline assignment: CDR1 LNHDA and CDR2 SQIVND (reference sequence). Unmatched junction bases numbered 6, after V lost 7 bases and J lost 6 bases. CDR3 sequence (DNA): TGTGCCAGTAATCGAGCGGGAGGGGTCAATGAGCAGTTCTTC. It specifies CASNRAGGVNEQFF.

V and J are TRBV10-3 and TRBJ1-2; D unclear. The V gene's germline CDR1 is ENHRY and CDR2 SYGVKD. Trimming took 5 bases from V and 11 from J, leaving 21 bases between them. CDR3 length: 14 amino acids. CDR3 DNA: TGTGCCATCAGTACCCAGTCCGGGAGGTCATCATACACCTTC. This encodes CAISTQSGRSSYTF.

The chain recombines TRBV7-8 with TRBJ2-1, with 11 nucleotides matching TRBD1. Germline assignment: CDR1 SGHVS and CDR2 FQNEAQ. CDR3 length equals 16 residues. Trimming removed 5 bases from V and 6 bases from J; junction bases left unmatched: 9. CDR3 sequence (DNA): TGTGCCAGCAGCCCGTGGGGGGACAGGGGGATCAATGAGCAGTTCTTC. Amino acids: CASSPWGDRGINEQFF.

This clone was observed a single time. The chain recombines TRBV5-1 with TRBJ2-1, with 10 bases matching TRBD2. This CDR3 has 16 amino acids. Germline V gene data show CDR1 as SGHRS and CDR2 as YFSETQ. Losses at the gene ends were 4 bases for V and 7 bases for J; bases not matched to a gene: 11. CDR3 sequence: CASSRSGRAVRNEQFF. CDR3 DNA sequence: TGCGCCAGCAGCAGAAGCGGGAGGGCCGTGAGAAATGAGCAGTTCTTC.